This T cell receptor beta chain was obtained from a study of blood T cell repertoires in COVID-19. In the study overall: Spain, Italy and the United States supplied samples that represented acute and convalescent COVID-19. Sources were T cells, B-cell-depleted T cells, or PBMCs; the material itself was cDNA or gDNA.

Per germline, CDR1 SGDLS and CDR2 YYNGEE. The CDR3 runs 16 residues. The ends lost 0 bases at V and 2 bases at J; junction bases unmatched: 7. Authors' methods: How many nucleated cells were present was estimated from reference gene primer amplification. Assay used: immunoSEQ multiplex PCR; TCRdb lists only in-frame clones, some missing. That table gives V, J and clone size, and the DNA gave D and trimming. The sample has about 230,000 clones, roughly 88% seen once. The chain recombines TRBV9 with TRBJ2-7; 8 positions match TRBD2. This receptor was obtained from a man in his forties or fifties with acute or convalescent COVID-19. The specimen was peripheral blood. CDR3: CASSVGRGGNAYEQYF. CDR3 nucleotide sequence: TGTGCCAGCAGCGTAGGCCGCGGGGGGAATGCCTACGAGCAGTACTTC.